The 11 T cell receptor beta chains given below trace back to one sample, sequenced in a study of cytomegalovirus exposure and HLA in healthy donors. PCR primers comprised 60 Vbeta and 13 Jbeta primers. Data came from immunoSEQ multiplex PCR; TCRdb stores just in-frame clones and leaves some out. The sample includes fewer than 85,000 clones. Sequenced sample: PBMCs. The source of these receptors is a man aged 45-60 years in good health and CMV-seropositive.

This sequence joins TRBV7-9 and TRBJ1-2, with D possibly TRBD1 on 5 matching bases. V was clipped by 9 bases and J by 3 bases, with 11 bases between them. The germline CDR1 and CDR2 sequences are SEHNR and FQNEAQ (reference sequence). This CDR3 is built from 12 residues. For the CDR3, the DNA is TGTGCCAGGGATCCAGGGTACTATGGCTACACCTTC. It specifies CARDPGYYGYTF.

The chain has TRBV6-6 and TRBJ2-7; TRBD2 aligns across 8 bases. CDR1 is MNHNY and CDR2 is SVGAGI in the germline V gene (reference sequence). V shed 2 bases and J 7 bases; nucleotides not matched to a gene: 7. The CDR3 totals 14 residues. The CDR3, as DNA: TGTGCCAGCAGTTACGATCTAGCGGGTGGGGAGCAGTACTTC. It specifies CASSYDLAGGEQYF.

V usage is TRBV9 and J usage is TRBJ2-1, with 9 bases that match TRBD2. The germline V gene encodes CDR1 SGDLS and CDR2 YYNGEE. The CDR3 is made up of 16 amino acids. V trimming: 8 bases; J trimming: 2 bases; junction bases outside the gene matches: 11. The CDR3 sequence is CASSLSGGTPYNEQFF. The CDR3 region has the DNA TGTGCCAGTAGCCTTAGCGGGGGCACCCCCTACAATGAGCAGTTCTTC.

For the CDR3, the DNA is TGTGCCAGCTCACCACCAAACCAGGGGGTAATGAGGACAGATACGCAGTATTTT. The encoded protein is CASSPPNQGVMRTDTQYF. The chain has TRBV18 and TRBJ2-3, with 7 bases that match TRBD1. V lost 0 bases, J lost 3 bases, and 12 bases stayed unmatched. CDR1 is KGHSH, CDR2 LQKENI, per germline. The CDR3 runs 18 residues.

This rearrangement joins TRBV6-1 to TRBJ1-3, with no clear D. This CDR3 spans 13 amino acids. V lost 6 bases, J lost 1 base, and 7 bases lay in between. From germline, CDR1 is MNHNS and CDR2 SASEGT. The CDR3 nucleotides read TGTGCCAGCAGGTGGGCGTCTGGAAACACCATATATTTT. It yields the protein CASRWASGNTIYF.

The rearrangement links TRBV28 to TRBJ1-2; 7 bases match TRBD1. CDR1 and CDR2 (germline): MDHEN, SYDVKM. CDR3 length equals 12 residues. Trimming at V came to 7 bases and at J to 7 bases, leaving 6 bases not matched to a gene. The CDR3 protein is CASTSSGGGYTF. In nucleotides, the CDR3 is TGTGCCAGCACCTCGTCAGGGGGTGGCTACACCTTC.

This chain connects TRBV7-8 to TRBJ2-5; 8 nucleotides match TRBD1. V was clipped by 1 base and J by 5 bases; unmatched bases: 6. The germline CDR1 and CDR2 sequences are SGHVS and FQNEAQ. This CDR3 is 15 amino acids long. Written as DNA, the CDR3 is TGTGCCAGCAGCTTAGGGACAGGGAATTGGGAGACCCAGTACTTC. Encoded protein: CASSLGTGNWETQYF.

V gene TRBV4-1 combines with J gene TRBJ2-7; the D gene is possibly TRBD2 (6 bases). This CDR3 is 17 amino acids long. The germline V gene encodes CDR1 MGHRA and CDR2 YSYEKL. V was cut by 4 bases and J by 3 bases, with 22 bases left in between. CDR3 amino acids: CASSLLFSSDLNYEQYF. CDR3 DNA sequence: TGCGCCAGCAGCCTTTTATTTTCTAGCGACCTTAACTACGAGCAGTACTTC.

The J gene is TRBJ1-1, the V gene TRBV25-1; a possible D gene is TRBD1 (5 bases). This CDR3 has 14 residues. CDR1 MGHDK and CDR2 SYGVNS come from the germline V gene. V was trimmed by 4 bases and J by 1 base, leaving 10 bases between them. CDR3 region: CASSVGVKNTEAFF. The CDR3 region has the DNA TGTGCCAGCAGTGTAGGGGTGAAGAACACTGAAGCTTTCTTT.

This rearrangement joins TRBV28 to TRBJ1-1; no firm D call. Germline CDR1 MDHEN, CDR2 SYDVKM. V shed 2 bases and J shed 6 bases, with 10 bases lying between them. CDR3 size: 13 residues. The chain's CDR3 is CASSLRGGAEAFF. The CDR3 bases are TGTGCCAGCAGTTTACGGGGAGGCGCTGAAGCTTTCTTT.

The rearrangement links TRBV4-1 to TRBJ2-7; D uncertain. Germline-derived CDR1 and CDR2 are MGHRA and YSYEKL. The CDR3 spans 15 residues. V lost 0 bases and J lost 0, with 9 bases in between. CDR3 in DNA: TGCGCCAGCAGCCAAGACCCCACTTACTCCTACGAGCAGTACTTC. It encodes CASSQDPTYSYEQYF.